The 30 T cell receptor beta chains below come from one sample, sequenced in a study of blood T cell repertoires in COVID-19. Clones were sequenced by immunoSEQ multiplex PCR, and TCRdb holds only the in-frame ones, with some missing. The data contain tens of thousands of clones, over 80% of them seen just once; the ten biggest clones take up roughly 5.5%. The sample consisted of peripheral blood. These receptors originate from an older man with acute or convalescent COVID-19.

V and J are TRBV5-1 and TRBJ2-5, with 15 positions matching TRBD2. The CDR3 length is 19 residues. V was clipped by 4 bases and J by 1 base; unmatched bases: 11. Germline CDR1 SGHRS, CDR2 YFSETQ. Here the CDR3 DNA reads TGCGCCAGCAGCCCAGAGTACGGGACTAGCGGGGGGACCCAAGAGACCCAGTACTTC. This encodes CASSPEYGTSGGTQETQYF.

This sequence joins TRBV5-1 and TRBJ2-1; 10 nucleotides match TRBD2. The junction had 7 bases not matched to a gene; V was cut back by 7 bases and J by 3 bases. There are 15 residues in the CDR3. Per germline, CDR1 SGHRS and CDR2 YFSETQ. CDR3 protein: CASSILAGLYNEQFF. The CDR3 bases are TGCGCCAGCTCCATACTAGCGGGGCTCTACAATGAGCAGTTCTTC.

The chain employs TRBV6-2 or TRBV6-3 and TRBJ1-3, with D maybe TRBD1 (5 bases). Germline assignment: CDR1 MNHEY and CDR2 SVGEGT. Trimming shortened V by 3 bases and J by 0 bases, and 12 bases separated the two germline ends. There are 16 residues in the CDR3. The CDR3 coding sequence is TGTGCCAGCAGTTATTATAGACAGATCTCTGGAAACACCATATATTTT. It translates to CASSYYRQISGNTIYF.

This clone was observed once. The V and J genes are TRBV2 and TRBJ2-5; TRBD1 is a possible D gene (5 bases). Trimming removed 3 bases from V and 6 bases from J, with 14 bases in between. CDR3 length equals 14 residues. Per the germline V gene, CDR1 is SNHLY and CDR2 is FYNNEI. As DNA, the CDR3 is TGTGCCAGCAGTGAGGGGTCAGGGATACAGACCCAGTACTTC. It yields the protein CASSEGSGIQTQYF.

The V call is TRBV10-3, the J call TRBJ1-3, with D hard to call. Germline V gene data show CDR1 as ENHRY and CDR2 as SYGVKD. The CDR3 extends over 11 amino acids. Trimming took 6 bases from V and 8 from J, leaving 8 bases between them. The CDR3 bases are TGTGCCATCAGCCGAGCGGACACCATATATTTT. Its translation is CAISRADTIYF.

Only one count was recorded for this clone. The V gene is TRBV3-1 (or the pseudogene TRBV3-2), the J gene TRBJ2-3, with D possibly TRBD2 on 5 matching bases. V lost 2 bases and J lost 0, with 9 bases in between. The CDR3 runs to 15 residues. Looked up from germline, CDR1 is LGHDT and CDR2 is YNNKEL (reference sequence). Written as DNA, the CDR3 is TGTGCCAGCAGCCAACAACGGGATAGCACAGATACGCAGTATTTT. This sequence encodes CASSQQRDSTDTQYF.

The chain links TRBV5-4 to TRBJ1-2; D gene ambiguous. Trimming took off 4 bases at V and 4 bases at J, with 14 bases between the two ends. Looked up from germline, CDR1 is SGHNT and CDR2 is YYREEE (reference sequence). CDR3 length: 14 amino acids. CDR3 nucleotide sequence: TGTGCCAGCAGCCCATTAGACAAATTCTATGGCTACACCTTC. Translation gives CASSPLDKFYGYTF.

The chain recombines TRBV19 with TRBJ2-2; TRBD2 matches at 12 bases. Germline values: CDR1 LNHDA, CDR2 SQIVND (reference sequence). This CDR3 has 17 residues. The ends lost 5 bases at V and 7 bases at J; junction bases unmatched: 11. CDR3 in DNA: TGTGCCAGTAGTCCCGCTGGACTAGCGGGGCGAAGCGGGGAGCTGTTTTTT. It is translated as CASSPAGLAGRSGELFF.

The chain has TRBV20-1 and TRBJ2-7; possibly TRBD2 for D (6 bases). The length of the CDR3 is 10 residues. The germline gives CDR1 DFQATT, CDR2 SNEGSKA (reference sequence). V gave up 5 bases and J gave up 5 bases, with 7 bases separating them. This chain's CDR3 is CSAAGNEQYF. In DNA, the CDR3 is TGCAGTGCTGCGGGGAACGAGCAGTACTTC.

J is TRBJ2-1 and V is TRBV5-1; a possible D gene is TRBD1 (5 bases). The CDR3 is 12 residues long. V lost 4 bases, J lost 8 bases, and 10 bases lay in between. Germline V lookup: CDR1 SGHRS, CDR2 YFSETQ. The CDR3 DNA is TGCGCCAGCAGCCCTGACAGTCATGAGCAGTTCTTC. Translated: CASSPDSHEQFF. The variable domain in full, completed from reference TRBV5-1 and TRBJ2-1, reads KAGVTQTPRYLIKTRGQQVTLSCSPISGHRSVSWYQQTPGQGLQFLFEYFSETQRNKGNFPGRFSGRQFSNSRSEMNVSTLELGDSALYLCASSPDSHEQFFGPGTRLTVL.

The chain carries TRBV5-1 and TRBJ2-1; 7 bases line up with TRBD2. CDR3 length equals 17 residues. V dropped 6 bases and J dropped 0; count of bases not matched to a gene: 12. Per germline, CDR1 SGHRS and CDR2 YFSETQ. CDR3 residues: CASKGGSGLSSYNEQFF. In DNA form, the CDR3 reads TGCGCCAGCAAAGGTGGTAGCGGGCTAAGCTCCTACAATGAGCAGTTCTTC. Supplemented by reference TRBV5-1 and TRBJ2-1, the full variable domain reads KAGVTQTPRYLIKTRGQQVTLSCSPISGHRSVSWYQQTPGQGLQFLFEYFSETQRNKGNFPGRFSGRQFSNSRSEMNVSTLELGDSALYLCASKGGSGLSSYNEQFFGPGTRLTVL.

The CDR3 here is CASSLRHRGTGELFF. The CDR3 DNA reads as TGCGCCAGCAGCTTGCGCCATAGAGGGACCGGGGAGCTGTTTTTT. This chain uses TRBV5-1 with TRBJ2-2; D possibly corresponds to TRBD2 (5 bases). Trimming cost V 1 base and J 5 bases, with 12 bases left between them. CDR1 is SGHRS, CDR2 YFSETQ, per germline. The CDR3 loop spans 15 amino acids.

The chain has TRBV29-1 and TRBJ1-2, with 10 bases fitting TRBD1. CDR3 length: 13 residues. V shed 6 bases, J shed 2 bases, and the junction held 3 bases outside the gene matches. Per the germline V gene, CDR1 is SQVTM and CDR2 is ANQGSEA. CDR3 in amino acids: CSVGQGGNYGYTF. DNA for the CDR3: TGCAGCGTCGGACAGGGGGGAAACTATGGCTACACCTTC.

CDR3 in DNA: TGTGCCAGTAGCCTAACCGGGACAGCCACAGATACGCAGTATTTT. This codes for CASSLTGTATDTQYF. The chain is built from TRBV27 and TRBJ2-3; 7 nucleotides match TRBD1. This CDR3 spans 15 amino acids. Germline V CDR1 and CDR2: MNHEY, SMNVEV (reference sequence). J was trimmed by 2 bases and V by 9 bases; bases with no gene match: 11.

Turning to this clone: One junction end disagrees with the germline gene, perhaps due to a read error. The chain joins TRBV6-5 to TRBJ1-2; perhaps TRBD1 as D (6 bases). Germline CDR1 MNHEY, CDR2 SVGAGI. CDR3 size: 16 residues. The CDR3 nucleotides are TGTGCCAGCAGTCACTCATGGGGGGGCGCTGACTATGGCTACACCTTC. Translation: CASSHSWGGADYGYTF.

This chain joins TRBV7-9 and TRBJ2-3, with TRBD2 matching 7 bases. With V trimmed by 5 bases and J by 3 bases, 11 bases remained unmatched. Germline V gene sequence: CDR1 SEHNR, CDR2 FQNEAQ (reference sequence). There are 16 residues in the CDR3. This CDR3 reads CASSRASGVLTDTQYF. The CDR3 region has the DNA TGTGCCAGCAGCCGTGCGAGCGGGGTACTTACAGATACGCAGTATTTT.

V gene TRBV23-1 combines with J gene TRBJ2-5, with D possibly matching TRBD2 (7 bases). TRBV23-1 is filed as an ORF, its function uncertain. This CDR3 comprises 15 residues. Trimming pared 8 bases from V and 2 bases from J, leaving 18 bases between. In DNA form, the CDR3 reads TGCGCCAGCCCAACTCCGGGGGGCAATCAAGAGACCCAGTACTTC. Translated, it gives CASPTPGGNQETQYF.

The chain couples TRBV3-1 (or the pseudogene TRBV3-2) to TRBJ1-1; 7 positions agree with TRBD1. The CDR3 covers 15 residues. Germline loops: CDR1 LGHDT, CDR2 YNNKEL (reference sequence). V was pared by 2 bases and J by 1 base, with 4 bases of the junction left unmatched. For the CDR3, the DNA is TGTGCCAGCAGCCAACCCCGACAGGGGAACACTGAAGCTTTCTTT. It translates to CASSQPRQGNTEAFF.

This sequence joins TRBV5-4 and TRBJ1-2, with 9 nucleotides matching TRBD1. The CDR3 consists of 16 residues. Germline loops: CDR1 SGHNT, CDR2 YYREEE (reference sequence). The ends lost 4 bases at V and 2 bases at J; junction bases unmatched: 9. This CDR3 reads CASSEPTGGKNYGYTF. The CDR3 region has the DNA TGTGCCAGCAGCGAGCCGACAGGGGGAAAGAACTATGGCTACACCTTC.

This clone was observed once. The chain couples TRBV9 to TRBJ2-7; TRBD2 is a possible D gene (5 bases). The CDR3 sequence is 15 residues long. Germline V gene data show CDR1 as SGDLS and CDR2 as YYNGEE. Trimming left V 5 bases short and J 0 bases short, with 15 bases between. The CDR3 spells CASSRTDSRSYEQYF. The CDR3 nucleotides are TGTGCCAGCAGTAGGACTGATTCTCGCTCCTACGAGCAGTACTTC.

The rearrangement links TRBV7-2 to TRBJ2-7; tentatively, D is TRBD2 (6 bases). V was pared by 4 bases and J by 0 bases, with 10 bases between. The CDR3 has 14 amino acids. Germline-derived CDR1 and CDR2 are SGHTA and FQGNSA. Written as DNA, the CDR3 is TGTGCCAGCAGCTGGCGGGAAGGCTCCTACGAGCAGTACTTC. Residues: CASSWREGSYEQYF.

This sequence joins TRBV5-6 and TRBJ2-1; 7 bases fit TRBD1. CDR3 length: 15 residues. The ends lost 0 bases at V and 4 bases at J; junction bases unmatched: 4. Germline CDR1 reads SGHDT; CDR2 reads YYEEEE. CDR3 in amino acids: CASSLGPGGYNEQFF. The CDR3 region has the DNA TGTGCCAGCAGCTTGGGGCCAGGGGGATACAATGAGCAGTTCTTC.

Only a few counts were recorded for this clone. The genes are TRBV11-3 and TRBJ2-1, with TRBD1 identical over 11 bases. Trimming removed 5 bases from V and 3 bases from J; junction bases left unmatched: 9. Germline CDR1 is SGHNT and CDR2 is YENEEA. The CDR3 covers 17 residues. The CDR3 nucleotides are TGTGCCAGCAGCCTCTCGGGACAGGGGGGAATCTACAATGAGCAGTTCTTC. Its translation is CASSLSGQGGIYNEQFF.

The genes are TRBV5-5 and TRBJ2-3; TRBD1 agrees at 8 bases. Germline loops: CDR1 SGHKS, CDR2 YYEKEE (reference sequence). J gave up 5 bases and V 1 base, and 0 bases lay outside the gene matches. The CDR3 runs 13 residues. Written as DNA, the CDR3 is TGTGCCAGCAGCTTGACAGGGGGAGATACGCAGTATTTT. Translating gives CASSLTGGDTQYF. Full variable domain (remainder filled in from reference TRBV5-5 and TRBJ2-3): DAGVTQSPTHLIKTRGQQVTLRCSPISGHKSVSWYQQVLGQGPQFIFQYYEKEERGRGNFPDRFSARQFPNYSSELNVNALLLGDSALYLCASSLTGGDTQYFGPGTRLTVL.

This clone was counted a few times. The rearrangement joins TRBV20-1 to TRBJ1-1; D uncertain. Germline V gene data show CDR1 as DFQATT and CDR2 as SNEGSKA (reference sequence). Trimming took off 3 bases at V and 6 bases at J, with 8 bases between the two ends. There are 11 residues in the CDR3. CDR3 bases: TGCAGTGCTAGTAACATGGCTGAAGCTTTCTTT. Translated, it gives CSASNMAEAFF.

V gene TRBV3-1 (or the pseudogene TRBV3-2) combines with J gene TRBJ2-3; TRBD2 matches 12 bases. The V segment lost 3 bases and the J segment 0 bases; nucleotides outside the gene matches: 1. Germline V CDR1 and CDR2: LGHDT, YNNKEL (reference sequence). This CDR3 is built from 16 residues. CDR3 DNA: TGTGCCAGCAGCCAGACTAGCGGGGGAAGCACAGATACGCAGTATTTT. This codes for CASSQTSGGSTDTQYF.

This clone came up a few times. V gene TRBV19 combines with J gene TRBJ1-6; D gene ambiguous. Trimming cost V 6 bases and J 8 bases, with 11 bases left between them. CDR3 length: 13 amino acids. Germline CDR1 is LNHDA and CDR2 is SQIVND (reference sequence). The CDR3 spells CASSLVPDSPLHF. In DNA form, the CDR3 reads TGTGCCAGTAGCCTTGTCCCCGATTCACCCCTCCACTTT.

The V and J genes are TRBV6-5 and TRBJ1-4; maybe TRBD1 (6 bases). CDR3 length equals 13 residues. V lost 9 bases to trimming and J lost 8 bases, with 16 bases between them. Germline CDR1 and CDR2: MNHEY and SVGAGI. CDR3 sequence: CASRGHAVEKLFF. CDR3 DNA sequence: TGTGCCAGTCGGGGACATGCGGTAGAAAAACTGTTTTTT.

The chain has TRBV5-1 and TRBJ1-3, with D unclear. The CDR3 sequence is 15 residues long. Germline lookup yields CDR1 SGHRS and CDR2 YFSETQ. V lost 1 base and J 0 bases, leaving 8 bases between the germline ends. DNA for the CDR3: TGCGCCAGCAGCTTGTTGGGGAGCTCTGGAAACACCATATATTTT. Translation gives CASSLLGSSGNTIYF.

V usage is TRBV5-6 and J usage is TRBJ1-6; tentative D call: TRBD1 (6 bases). Germline V gene data show CDR1 as SGHDT and CDR2 as YYEEEE. With 1 base removed from V and 9 bases from J, the gap between germline ends came to 8 bases. The CDR3 consists of 13 residues. CDR3 coding DNA: TGTGCCAGCAGCTTGCGAGGGGGTTCACCCCTCCACTTT. It translates to CASSLRGGSPLHF.